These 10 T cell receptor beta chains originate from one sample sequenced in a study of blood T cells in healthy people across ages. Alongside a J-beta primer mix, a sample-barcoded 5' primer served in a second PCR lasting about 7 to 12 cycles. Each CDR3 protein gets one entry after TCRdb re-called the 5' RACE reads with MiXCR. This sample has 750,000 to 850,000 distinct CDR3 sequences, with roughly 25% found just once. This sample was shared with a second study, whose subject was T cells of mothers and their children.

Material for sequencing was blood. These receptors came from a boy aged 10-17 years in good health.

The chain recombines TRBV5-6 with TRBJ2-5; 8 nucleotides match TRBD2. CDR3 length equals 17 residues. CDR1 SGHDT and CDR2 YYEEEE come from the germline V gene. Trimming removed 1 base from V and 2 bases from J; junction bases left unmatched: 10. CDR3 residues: CASSLWGAGGGQETQYF. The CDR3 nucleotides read TGTGCCAGCAGCTTGTGGGGCGCTGGCGGGGGGCAAGAGACCCAGTACTTC.

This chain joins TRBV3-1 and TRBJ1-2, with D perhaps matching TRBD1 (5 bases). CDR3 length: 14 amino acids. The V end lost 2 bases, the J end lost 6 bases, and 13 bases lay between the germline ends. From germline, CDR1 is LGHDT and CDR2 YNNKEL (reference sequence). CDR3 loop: CASSQITGVHGYTF. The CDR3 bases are TGTGCCAGCAGCCAAATCACAGGTGTACATGGCTACACCTTC.

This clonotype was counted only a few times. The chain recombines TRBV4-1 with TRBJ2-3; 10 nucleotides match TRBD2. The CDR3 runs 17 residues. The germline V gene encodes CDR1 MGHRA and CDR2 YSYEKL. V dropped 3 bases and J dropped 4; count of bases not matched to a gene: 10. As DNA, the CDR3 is TGCGCCAGCAGCCACGGGCTAGCGGGAGTAGGCCCAGATACGCAGTATTTT. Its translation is CASSHGLAGVGPDTQYF.

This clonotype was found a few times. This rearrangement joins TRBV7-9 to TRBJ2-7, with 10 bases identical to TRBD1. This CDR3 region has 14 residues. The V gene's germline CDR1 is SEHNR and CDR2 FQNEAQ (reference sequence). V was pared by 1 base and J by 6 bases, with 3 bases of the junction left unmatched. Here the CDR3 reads CASSLGGQGGEQYF. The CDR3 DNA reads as TGTGCCAGCAGCTTAGGTGGACAGGGGGGCGAGCAGTACTTC.

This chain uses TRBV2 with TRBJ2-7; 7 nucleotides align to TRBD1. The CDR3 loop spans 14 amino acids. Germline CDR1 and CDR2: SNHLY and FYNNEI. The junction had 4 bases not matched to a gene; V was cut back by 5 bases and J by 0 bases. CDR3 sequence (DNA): TGTGCCAGCAGTTGGGGACAGACCTCCTACGAGCAGTACTTC. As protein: CASSWGQTSYEQYF.

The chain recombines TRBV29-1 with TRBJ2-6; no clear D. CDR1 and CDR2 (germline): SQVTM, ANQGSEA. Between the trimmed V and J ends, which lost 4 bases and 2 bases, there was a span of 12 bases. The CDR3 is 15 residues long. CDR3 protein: CSVGAPGTGANVLTF. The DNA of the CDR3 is TGCAGCGTTGGGGCGCCCGGTACTGGGGCCAACGTCCTGACTTTC.

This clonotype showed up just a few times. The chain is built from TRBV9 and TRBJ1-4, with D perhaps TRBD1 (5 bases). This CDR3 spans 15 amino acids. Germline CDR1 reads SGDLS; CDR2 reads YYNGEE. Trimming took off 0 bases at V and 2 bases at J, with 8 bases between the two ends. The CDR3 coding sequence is TGTGCCAGCAGCGTAGGAGGGGTGACTAATGAAAAACTGTTTTTT. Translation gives CASSVGGVTNEKLFF.

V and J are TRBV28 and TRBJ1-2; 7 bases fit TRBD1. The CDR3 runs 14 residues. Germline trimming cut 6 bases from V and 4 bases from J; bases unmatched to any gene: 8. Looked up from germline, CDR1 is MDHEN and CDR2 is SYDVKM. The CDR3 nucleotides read TGTGCCAGCAGCGACAGGGCGAAAAGCTATGGCTACACCTTC. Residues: CASSDRAKSYGYTF.

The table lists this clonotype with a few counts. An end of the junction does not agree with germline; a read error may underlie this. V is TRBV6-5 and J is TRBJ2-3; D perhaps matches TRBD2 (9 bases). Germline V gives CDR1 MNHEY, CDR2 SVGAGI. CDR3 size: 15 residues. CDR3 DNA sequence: TGTGCCAGCAGACACGGGCTAGCGGGGACAGGTACGCAGTATTTT. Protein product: CASRHGLAGTGTQYF.

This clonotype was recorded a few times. The CDR3 DNA follows: TGTGCCAGCAGGGACAGGGTATCCGGGGAGCTGTTTTTT. The encoded protein is CASRDRVSGELFF. The chain combines TRBV6-1 with TRBJ2-2, with 8 bases that match TRBD1. Germline V gene data show CDR1 as MNHNS and CDR2 as SASEGT. J gave up 6 bases and V 6 bases, and 3 bases lay outside the gene matches. The CDR3 runs to 13 residues.